Listed below are T cell receptor beta chains from one sample, sequenced in a study of T cells in Graves' hyperthyroidism and ophthalmopathy. Using its own MiXCR run on the multiplex PCR reads, TCRdb lists one record per CDR3 protein. Counted here are roughly 740,000 distinct CDR3 sequences, roughly 17% occurring once; the ten biggest clones make up under 10%. The sample consisted of blood. Source of these receptors: a man younger than 30 with Graves' hyperthyroidism. The CDR3 runs from the conserved cysteine through the conserved F or W. The D gene is left open where the match is weak. Size tells how often a clone was seen (once, few, many) or the class of an expanded clone, and some rows leave it out.

v_call: TRBV30
clone_size: few
d_call: NA
j_call: TRBJ2-1
cdr3_nt: TGTGTCTGGAGCGTTAGAAATGAGCAGTTCTTC
cdr3_aa: CVWSVRNEQFF

v_call: TRBV28
clone_size: NA
d_call: TRBD2
j_call: TRBJ2-5
cdr3_nt: TGTGCCAGCAGTTTACGGGGAGGTACGACTAGCGGGAAAGAGACCCAGTACTTC
cdr3_aa: CASSLRGGTTSGKETQYF

v_call: TRBV6-1
clone_size: many
d_call: TRBD2
j_call: TRBJ2-7
cdr3_nt: TGTGCCAGCAGTGAAGTCACTAGCGGCCCCTCCTACGAGCAGTACTTC
cdr3_aa: CASSEVTSGPSYEQYF

v_call: TRBV28
clone_size: few
d_call: TRBD2
j_call: TRBJ2-2
cdr3_nt: TGTGCCACCAAATTATCCGGGACTAGCGGGAGTTTGGGGGAGGTCACCGGGGAGCTGTTTTTT
cdr3_aa: CATKLSGTSGSLGEVTGELFF

v_call: TRBV27
clone_size: once
d_call: TRBD1
j_call: TRBJ2-6
cdr3_nt: TGTGCCAGCAGTGGGCGGACAGGGGCTACCTCTGGGGCCAACGTCCTGACTTTC
cdr3_aa: CASSGRTGATSGANVLTF

v_call: TRBV20-1
clone_size: NA
d_call: TRBD2
j_call: TRBJ2-5
cdr3_nt: TGCAGTGCTTGGGCAGCGGGAGACTTCCAAGAGACCCAGTACTTC
cdr3_aa: CSAWAAGDFQETQYF

v_call: TRBV6-1
clone_size: NA
d_call: TRBD1
j_call: TRBJ2-1
cdr3_nt: TGTGCCAGCAGCCCTATCGGGACAGGGGGCAGAGGTGAGCAGTTCTTC
cdr3_aa: CASSPIGTGGRGEQFF

v_call: TRBV12-3/TRBV12-4
clone_size: many
d_call: TRBD1
j_call: TRBJ1-1
cdr3_nt: TGTGCCAGCAGTTTTACAAAAGGGGGCTTTGAAGCTTTCTTT
cdr3_aa: CASSFTKGGFEAFF

v_call: TRBV2
clone_size: many
d_call: TRBD1
j_call: TRBJ1-5
cdr3_nt: TGTGCCAGCAGGGATCAGGGGGGAAGCAATCAGCCCCAGCATTTT
cdr3_aa: CASRDQGGSNQPQHF

v_call: TRBV5-5
clone_size: NA
d_call: NA
j_call: TRBJ2-7
cdr3_nt: TGCGCCAGCAGCCAAGATCTAACTACAGGCCTGTCCTACGAGCAGTACTTC
cdr3_aa: CASSQDLTTGLSYEQYF

v_call: TRBV7-9
clone_size: many
d_call: NA
j_call: TRBJ2-3
cdr3_nt: TGTGCCAGCAGCTTAGCGGACGGAACTAGCACAGATACGCAGTATTTT
cdr3_aa: CASSLADGTSTDTQYF